This TCR beta chain was obtained from a study of control samples from healthy donors and cancer patients. Profiling relied on immunoSEQ multiplex PCR, and the TCRdb table lists in-frame clones only, not all of them. The sample gives roughly 130,000 clones, 80% to 95% of which show up once; almost 2.5% is in the top ten. Sequencing was performed on blood. This sequence originates from a young man in good health.

CDR3 region: CASSLGPTNEQFF. CDR3 in DNA: TGTGCCAGCAGCCTAGGACCGACCAATGAGCAGTTCTTC. The V gene is TRBV28, the J gene TRBJ2-1; D gene ambiguous. CDR1 and CDR2 from the germline V gene are MDHEN and SYDVKM. V was clipped by 6 bases and J by 6 bases, with 12 bases between them. The CDR3 runs 13 residues.